This T cell receptor (beta chain) was captured by sequencing in a study of beta chain features in type 1 diabetes. Study-level results: Shorter TCRB CDR3s, moderately but significantly so, were found in Type 1 diabetes patients in all four CD4+ subsets. The study notes PCR might favor shorter templates equally in patients and controls.

The CDR3 is 18 residues long. Each donor gave one heparinised blood draw averaging around 120 mL. Based on CD45RO/CCR7/CD25/CD127/CD95/CD27, CD4+ regulatory, stem cell-like memory, naive and central memory cells were sorted. Isolated RNA was reverse transcribed in full, so expressed TCRB transcripts were sequenced. Sequencing was performed with immunoSEQ multiplex PCR; in TCRdb, only in-frame clones are kept and a portion is missing. The sample lists 350,000 or so clones, roughly a fifth occurring once. A remark on this clone: Its antigen is as yet unknown.

The clonotype was recovered from a woman between 18 and 29 years old in good health. Sequenced sample: naive CD4+ T cells from blood. The genes are TRBV1 and TRBJ2-7; TRBD2, the D gene given by the table, was not confirmed from the DNA. TRBV1 is a documented pseudogene. The CDR3 spells CTSSQVREGSGRAYEQYF. The CDR3 DNA is TGCACCAGCAGCCAAGTCCGGGAGGGTAGCGGGAGGGCCTACGAGCAGTACTTC.